The 22 T cell receptor beta chains in this list originate from one sample, sequenced in a study of T cell responses to AZD1222 COVID-19 vaccine. Profiled with immunoSEQ multiplex PCR; TCRdb holds only in-frame clones, not every one. The table has around 99,000 clones, approximately 90% seen once; the top ten hold 6.5% to 9.5%. The input for sequencing was peripheral blood, taken on day 0 of AZD1222 vaccination. Receptor source: an adult in good health.

The chain couples TRBV11-2 to TRBJ2-1, with 12 bases identical to TRBD2. Germline V gene lookup returns CDR1 SGHAT and CDR2 FQNNGV. This CDR3 is 15 amino acids long. V was pared by 5 bases and J by 6 bases, with 5 bases of the junction left unmatched. CDR3 in amino acids: CASSHTGLAGNEQFF. The CDR3 region has the DNA TGTGCCAGCAGCCATACGGGACTAGCGGGCAATGAGCAGTTCTTC.

The rearrangement uses TRBV19 and TRBJ2-7; TRBD1 might be the D (6 bases). Trimming shortened V by 5 bases and J by 3 bases, and 20 bases separated the two germline ends. There are 16 residues in the CDR3. Germline V CDR1 and CDR2: LNHDA, SQIVND (reference sequence). CDR3 residues: CASSSVGHQRIYEQYF. Written as DNA, the CDR3 is TGTGCCAGTAGTTCCGTGGGACACCAAAGGATCTACGAGCAGTACTTC.

The chain is built from TRBV5-4 and TRBJ1-4; 7 bases align to TRBD1. The germline gives CDR1 SGHNT, CDR2 YYREEE (reference sequence). This CDR3 contains 14 residues. Trimming took 3 bases from V and 7 from J; bases not matched to a gene: 6. CDR3 region: CASSSQTGTEKLFF. As DNA, the CDR3 is TGTGCCAGCAGCTCTCAGACAGGGACTGAAAAACTGTTTTTT.

The chain joins TRBV5-1 to TRBJ2-5, with D unresolved. The CDR3 totals 13 residues. V lost 4 bases, J lost 2 bases, and 9 bases lay in between. The V gene's germline CDR1 is SGHRS and CDR2 YFSETQ. CDR3: CASSLLVQETQYF. The CDR3 DNA sequence: TGCGCCAGCAGCCTTCTCGTACAAGAGACCCAGTACTTC.

Comments on this clone: Its ends do not fully match the called genes, so a read error is possible. This chain joins TRBV27 and TRBJ1-1; TRBD1 matches 11 bases. The germline V gene encodes CDR1 MNHEY and CDR2 SMNVEV (reference sequence). CDR3 length: 19 residues. The CDR3 DNA reads as TGTGCCAGCAGATTATTCTCCGGACAGGGGGCTTTAAGGTCCACTGAAGCTTTCTTT. Residues: CASRLFSGQGALRSTEAFF.

CDR3 sequence reads: CASRETGGAGYGYTF. The CDR3, as DNA: TGTGCCAGCAGGGAAACAGGGGGCGCCGGCTATGGCTACACCTTC. The J gene is TRBJ1-2, the V gene TRBV7-9, with TRBD1 matching over 9 bases. The CDR3 is 15 amino acids. Germline values: CDR1 SEHNR, CDR2 FQNEAQ (reference sequence). V shed 6 bases, J shed 4 bases, and the junction held 9 bases outside the gene matches.

CDR3: CASSVEVDTEAFF. The CDR3 DNA reads as TGTGCCAGCAGCGTAGAGGTGGACACTGAAGCTTTCTTT. The chain joins TRBV9 to TRBJ1-1; no definite D call. The CDR3 is 13 amino acids. Trimming removed 0 bases at V and 3 bases at J, with 6 bases between. Germline CDR1 and CDR2: SGDLS and YYNGEE.

V is TRBV27 and J is TRBJ1-2; the D is unclear. Germline assignment: CDR1 MNHEY and CDR2 SMNVEV (reference sequence). CDR3 size: 14 residues. Between the trimmed V and J ends, which lost 1 base and 4 bases, there was a span of 10 bases. CDR3 loop: CASSLFAGSYGYTF. The DNA of the CDR3 is TGTGCCAGCAGTTTATTTGCGGGAAGCTATGGCTACACCTTC.

Concerning this clone: Likely a read error: the CDR3 ends without its conserved phenylalanine or tryptophan. The DNA is left out, because the CDR3 cannot be placed on it with certainty; the CDR3 is given as TCRdb lists it. The V call is TRBV4-1, the J call TRBJ1-2; the D call in the table, TRBD1, was not verified against the DNA. The CDR3 totals 13 residues, both ends included. Looked up from germline, CDR1 is MGHRA and CDR2 is YSYEKL. CDR3 in amino acids: CASSQERTGTPHV.

The chain couples TRBV4-2 to TRBJ2-3; tentative D call: TRBD2 (6 bases). The CDR3 has 15 residues. Trimming cost V 1 base and J 2 bases, with 10 bases left between them. CDR1 and CDR2 (germline): LGHNA, YNFKEQ. In DNA form, the CDR3 reads TGTGCCAGCAGCCAAGCGGGAGAGGCCACAGATACGCAGTATTTT. Its translation is CASSQAGEATDTQYF.

V is TRBV19 and J is TRBJ2-1; the D gene is possibly TRBD1 (7 bases). Germline V gene lookup returns CDR1 LNHDA and CDR2 SQIVND (reference sequence). The ends were cut back, 3 bases at V and 3 bases at J, with 18 bases in the middle. The CDR3 totals 17 residues. CDR3 DNA: TGTGCCAGTAGTATCGGGGCAGGGGGGATGTTCTACAATGAGCAGTTCTTC. Its translation: CASSIGAGGMFYNEQFF.

The chain employs TRBV6-5 and TRBJ1-6, with TRBD1 identical over 9 bases. Trimming removed 4 bases from V and 13 bases from J; junction bases left unmatched: 11. Germline CDR1 MNHEY, CDR2 SVGAGI. The CDR3 covers 15 residues. The CDR3 here is CASSSKSGTGSPLHF. Written as DNA, the CDR3 is TGTGCCAGCAGTTCAAAATCCGGGACAGGGTCCCCCCTCCACTTT.

The rearrangement uses TRBV7-8 and TRBJ2-1; 7 bases match TRBD2. The ends lost 5 bases at V and 7 bases at J; junction bases unmatched: 5. This CDR3 is built from 13 residues. CDR1 is SGHVS, CDR2 FQNEAQ, per germline. CDR3 coding DNA: TGTGCCAGCAGCCCTAATAGCGGGAATGAGCAGTTCTTC. Translating it yields CASSPNSGNEQFF.

The V gene is TRBV5-1, the J gene TRBJ1-2; tentative D call: TRBD1 (6 bases). Trimming stripped 0 bases from V and 6 bases from J, with 6 bases between. The CDR3 consists of 12 residues. Germline CDR1 and CDR2: SGHRS and YFSETQ. CDR3 bases: TGCGCCAGCAGCTTGGCAGGGGATGGCTACACCTTC. This codes for CASSLAGDGYTF.

V is TRBV5-1 and J is TRBJ1-1; tentatively, D is TRBD1 (6 bases). The CDR3 is 13 amino acids. Per germline, CDR1 SGHRS and CDR2 YFSETQ. V gave up 3 bases and J gave up 1 base, with 7 bases separating them. This CDR3 is CASSYRENTEAFF. For the CDR3, the DNA is TGCGCCAGCAGCTACAGGGAGAACACTGAAGCTTTCTTT.

The chain joins TRBV6-1 to TRBJ1-1; D not certain. V was trimmed by 2 bases and J by 7 bases, leaving 11 bases between them. The V gene's germline CDR1 is MNHNS and CDR2 SASEGT. The CDR3 has 13 amino acids. The CDR3: CASSEWVYSEAFF. The DNA for the CDR3 is TGTGCCAGCAGTGAATGGGTTTATAGTGAAGCTTTCTTT.

The rearrangement joins TRBV3-1 (or the pseudogene TRBV3-2) to TRBJ1-3, with no clear D. Trimming stripped 0 bases from V and 0 bases from J, with 9 bases between. CDR3 length equals 16 residues. The germline CDR1 and CDR2 sequences are LGHDT and YNNKEL (reference sequence). CDR3 in amino acids: CASSQEVPSSGNTIYF. The CDR3 DNA reads as TGTGCCAGCAGCCAAGAGGTCCCCTCCTCTGGAAACACCATATATTTT.

The chain couples TRBV6-5 to TRBJ2-5; D might be TRBD1 (6 bases). There are 13 residues in the CDR3. CDR1 is MNHEY and CDR2 is SVGAGI in the germline V gene. The V end lost 7 bases, the J end lost 5 bases, and 14 bases lay between the germline ends. CDR3 protein: CASTLPGAETQYF. The CDR3 coding sequence is TGTGCCAGCACTTTACCAGGGGCGGAGACCCAGTACTTC.

This chain uses TRBV11-2 with TRBJ1-5; 8 bases match TRBD1. J gave up 2 bases and V 8 bases, and 2 bases lay outside the gene matches. The CDR3 contains 13 residues. Germline V lookup: CDR1 SGHAT, CDR2 FQNNGV. CDR3 sequence (DNA): TGTGCCAGCCAGGGGGCGGGCAATCAGCCCCAGCATTTT. Amino acids: CASQGAGNQPQHF.

The CDR3 region has the DNA TGTGCCAGCTCACCACCGGGTGGCAACTATGGCTACACCTTC. This codes for CASSPPGGNYGYTF. This chain uses TRBV18 with TRBJ1-2; D gene unclear. Germline V gene sequence: CDR1 KGHSH, CDR2 LQKENI. Between the trimmed V and J ends, which lost 0 bases and 2 bases, there was a span of 7 bases. The CDR3 is 14 amino acids.

V gene TRBV10-3 combines with J gene TRBJ2-5; 12 bases line up with TRBD1. The V gene's germline CDR1 is ENHRY and CDR2 SYGVKD. Trimming cost V 8 bases and J 4 bases; bases outside gene matches: 5. The CDR3 is 14 amino acids. CDR3 loop: CAIGGTGGRETQYF. The CDR3 coding sequence is TGTGCCATCGGGGGGACAGGGGGCCGAGAGACCCAGTACTTC.

CDR3 in amino acids: CSVGTGGTYTEAFF. As DNA, the CDR3 is TGCAGCGTCGGGACAGGGGGCACGTACACTGAAGCTTTCTTT. The rearrangement links TRBV29-1 to TRBJ1-1; 12 bases fit TRBD1. The V gene's germline CDR1 is SQVTM and CDR2 ANQGSEA. Germline trimming cut 6 bases from V and 3 bases from J; bases unmatched to any gene: 5. The CDR3 covers 14 residues.